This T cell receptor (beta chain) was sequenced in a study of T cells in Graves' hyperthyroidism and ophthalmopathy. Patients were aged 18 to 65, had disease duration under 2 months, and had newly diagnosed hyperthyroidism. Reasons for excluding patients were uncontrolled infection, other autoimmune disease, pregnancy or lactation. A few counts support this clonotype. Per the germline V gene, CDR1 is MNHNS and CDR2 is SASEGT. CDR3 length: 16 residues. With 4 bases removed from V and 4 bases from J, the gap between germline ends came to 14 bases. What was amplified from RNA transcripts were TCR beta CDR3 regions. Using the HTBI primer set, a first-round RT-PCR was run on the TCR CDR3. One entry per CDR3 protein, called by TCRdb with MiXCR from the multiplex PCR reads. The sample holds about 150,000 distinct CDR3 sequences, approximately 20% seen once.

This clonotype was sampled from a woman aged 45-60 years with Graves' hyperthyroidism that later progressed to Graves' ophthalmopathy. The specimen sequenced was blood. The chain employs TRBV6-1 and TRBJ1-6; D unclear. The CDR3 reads CASSGLGSLYNSPLHF. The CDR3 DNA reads TGTGCCAGCAGTGGATTAGGCAGTCTATATAATTCACCCCTCCACTTT.